This T cell receptor (beta chain) was documented in a study of beta chain features in type 1 diabetes (dated by TCRdb to 2017 to 2018). In terms of the full investigation: Patients and healthy donors did not differ in mean age, gender distribution, total cell number or subset yield. A total of approximately 100,000,000 sorted cells were examined across all samples, and the number of cells per subset was strongly correlated with RNA yield. In the study, recently diagnosed type 1 diabetes patients and matched healthy donors were compared on the TCRB repertoires of their sorted circulating CD4+ T cell subsets. Regulatory and stem cell-like memory subsets were isolated from only 8 patients and about eight healthy donors, whereas naive and central memory subsets came from all 30 or so donors. Beyond this particular receptor, the publication reports: Because cDNA was sequenced instead of genomic DNA, highly expressing activated cells could be over-represented, though the groups showed no difference in activation or CD3 levels. Type 1 diabetes patients showed a moderate but significant shortening of TCRB CDR3 length in all four CD4+ subsets. Fewer insertions and more nucleotide deletions at VDJ recombination sites were observed in patients with type 1 diabetes, implying thymic rearrangement abnormalities. The naive, central memory and regulatory TCRB repertoires appeared to resemble one another more closely among patients than among healthy donors. PCR might favor shorter templates, but patient and control samples were amplified and corrected together, so any skew would affect both groups equally. Because small numbers of individuals were included in the HLA sub-analyses, any influence of HLA type on TCRB rearrangement was left unresolved.

Only a few counts were recorded for this clone. No antigen is known for it. The sample holds no much larger clone one base away, and base qualities are not on file. A single peripheral blood draw of 95 to 150 mL on average was collected from each donor into heparinised tubes. A BD FACSAria II was used to sort naive, central memory, regulatory and stem cell-like memory CD4+ T cells with a panel that included CD45RO, CCR7, CD25, CD127, CD95 and CD27. Purity was above 95% for every sorted population. PBMCs were isolated immediately by Lymphoprep density gradient centrifugation and stained directly without culture. Samples were stained and sorted in pairs, with one healthy donor and one patient per experiment, so that batch effects were minimized. The High Capacity cDNA Reverse Transcription Kit was used to reverse transcribe all of the isolated RNA, meaning that expressed TCRB transcripts were what got sequenced. Naive, central memory and regulatory T cell samples underwent deep immunoSEQ sequencing, averaging about 3.57 million total reads per sample. Sorted cells were lysed in RLT buffer and RNA was extracted with DNase-treated RNeasy Micro or Mini kits, depending on cell number. To prevent cross-contamination, every cell subset was processed on its own, while patient and healthy donor samples were processed together. Using the immunoSEQ multiplex PCR, TCRB sequences were amplified from cDNA into 87-bp fragments spanning the CDR3 region. Sequencing of the amplicons was done on the Illumina HiSeq platform. On the study's bioinformatics: PCR bias was corrected computationally using synthetic template baselines, and reads within Hamming distance 2 were collapsed, with unmergeable singletons discarded. Reads were aligned against IMGT so that V, D and J genes, CDR3 length and insertions or deletions at six rearrangement sites could be assigned. Clonotype counts were normalized to sorted cell number within each subset before computing true diversity and Gini coefficients with the tcR R package. The overlap coefficient, calculated on TCRB nucleotide sequences, was used to quantify repertoire sharing. As a proxy for the pre-selection repertoire, out-of-frame TCRB sequences from naive cells were analyzed. TCRdb limited this immuneACCESS table to in-frame rearrangements with V and J called. A share of clones is missing; checked studies link under half to unresolved V genes, and the rest is unexplained. V, J and clone size derive from that table, while D and trimming were established from the DNA sequence. The sample includes 300,000 to 450,000 clones, with about 12% observed a single time. Jointly, the top ten make up approximately 0.01% of the sample.

At the junction V is shortened by 6 bases and J by 5 bases, with 4 bases in between. From a lookup of the germline V gene, CDR1 and CDR2 are MNHNS and SASEGT. The CDR3, cysteine through phenylalanine, is 10 amino acids long. CDR3 DNA is the only sequence kept; it has 30 bases, read in frame from the first base. Sequenced material: naive CD4+ T cells from blood. Interpreted using the paper, the cell subset or site label stands for: true naive CD4+ T cells. The chain couples TRBV6-1 to TRBJ2-5, with no reliable assignment of the D segment. The sequence was collected from a young woman with type 1 diabetes. CDR3 region: CASSVETQYF. The base sequence is TGTGCCAGCAGCGTGGAGACCCAGTACTTC.